Given below is one T cell receptor beta chain in context. No antigen is known for it. The same CDR3 can be traced to other DNA sequences in this sample. The sample comes from a study of shared clonotypes between healthy human individuals. The study, taken as a whole, reports: Of the naive CD4 clonotypes, approximately 5% were shared across four donors.

Some clones are missing from TCRdb's copy, which holds only in-frame ones; the method was immunoSEQ multiplex PCR. This sample has 2 million or so clones, with approximately 95% found just once. The CDR3 is made up of 14 amino acids. V shed 0 bases and J shed 1 base, with 7 bases lying between them. Germline CDR1 reads GTSNPN; CDR2 reads SVGIG (reference sequence). All donors qualified as healthy HIV-negative adults and had experienced no recent acute infections or vaccinations. The split of CD4+ cells yielded CD45RA+ naive and CD45RA-negative memory subsets. The chain links TRBV30 to TRBJ1-5, with D maybe TRBD1 (5 bases). The sequence derives from a man aged 18 to 30 in good health. Sequenced material: naive CD4+ T cells sorted from blood. As for subset: CD45RA+ positively selected. The CDR3 nucleotides read TGTGCCTGGAGTGTCGGGGGAAGCAATCAGCCCCAGCATTTT. Translated: CAWSVGGSNQPQHF.